The 32 T cell receptor beta chains given below trace back to one sample, sequenced in a study of blood T cells in healthy people across ages. Sample-barcoded 5' priming and a J-beta primer mix drove a second PCR of roughly 7 to 11 cycles. Via MiXCR, TCRdb re-called the 5' RACE reads, giving one row per CDR3 protein. This sample has 550,000 to 600,000 distinct CDR3 sequences, with 27% found just once. The material sequenced was blood. These receptors were taken from a woman aged 65 to 85 in good health.

The table lists this clonotype with a few counts. This chain links TRBV3-1 with TRBJ2-5, with TRBD1 matching 8 bases. The closer fit of TRBJ2-1 to the DNA end suggests the J call may be wrong. Per the germline V gene, CDR1 is LGHDT and CDR2 is YNNKEL (reference sequence). CDR3 length equals 16 residues. The CDR3 bases are TGTGCCAGCAGCCAAGTGTACAGGGGGTCGAGGAATGAGCAGTTCTTC. Protein sequence: CASSQVYRGSRNEQFF.

Concerning this clonotype itself: A junction boundary mismatches the germline segment, possibly from a read error. This sequence joins TRBV7-2 and TRBJ2-5, with TRBD2 as a possible D gene (6 bases). Per germline, CDR1 SGHTA and CDR2 FQGNSA. The CDR3 consists of 16 residues. The CDR3 region is CASSLYGGSSSYEQCF. The CDR3 nucleotides read TGTGCCAGCAGCCTATATGGGGGGTCTAGCTCCTACGAGCAGTGCTTC.

The chain couples TRBV2 to TRBJ1-2; D is unresolved. The CDR3 runs 11 residues. The V end was cut by 7 bases, the J end by 8 bases, with 11 bases between. Per germline, CDR1 SNHLY and CDR2 FYNNEI. CDR3 residues: CASTLRGGYTF. The CDR3 DNA sequence: TGTGCCAGCACCCTGCGGGGAGGCTACACCTTC. The full variable domain, completed using reference TRBV2 and TRBJ1-2, is EPEVTQTPSHQVTQMGQEVILRCVPISNHLYFYWYRQILGQKVEFLVSFYNNEISEKSEIFDDQFSVERPDGSNFTLKIRSTKLEDSAMYFCASTLRGGYTFGSGTRLTVV.

The genes are TRBV30 and TRBJ2-7; D gene uncertain. CDR1 and CDR2 from the germline V gene are GTSNPN and SVGIG (reference sequence). The CDR3 has 11 residues. V gave up 4 bases and J gave up 7 bases, with 11 bases separating them. CDR3 nucleotides: TGTGCCTGGAAGGAGATGGGGGAGCAGTACTTC. It encodes CAWKEMGEQYF. The whole variable domain, remainder taken from reference TRBV30 and TRBJ2-7, is SQTIHQWPATLVQPVGSPLSLECTVEGTSNPNLYWYRQAAGRGLQLLFYSVGIGQISSEVPQNLSASRPQDRQFILSSKKLLLSDSGFYLCAWKEMGEQYFGPGTRLTVT.

The chain employs TRBV7-6 and TRBJ2-5; a possible D gene is TRBD1 (5 bases). The J call may be in error: the DNA end matches TRBJ2-7 better. Germline values: CDR1 SGHVS, CDR2 FNYEAQ. CDR3 size: 17 residues. The CDR3 coding sequence is TGTGCCAGCAGCTTAGCTGGGGCAGGGCCCCGTTCCTACGAGCAGTACTTC. Amino acids: CASSLAGAGPRSYEQYF.

The chain links TRBV5-1 to TRBJ1-1; maybe TRBD1 (6 bases). The germline gives CDR1 SGHRS, CDR2 YFSETQ. The CDR3 totals 13 residues. Trimming cost V 4 bases and J 1 base, with 8 bases left between them. CDR3 DNA sequence: TGCGCCAGCAGCGAAGGGGGGAACACTGAAGCTTTCTTT. Amino acid sequence: CASSEGGNTEAFF.

This clonotype has just a few counts. The chain is built from TRBV6-2 or TRBV6-3 and TRBJ2-5, with 8 positions matching TRBD1. The DNA matches TRBJ2-7 better at its end, which makes the J call doubtful. Germline V gives CDR1 MNHEY, CDR2 SVGEGT. This CDR3 spans 14 amino acids. The CDR3 sequence: CASERGQGSYEQYF. In DNA form, the CDR3 reads TGTGCCAGCGAAAGAGGACAGGGCTCCTACGAGCAGTACTTC.

This chain joins TRBV11-2 and TRBJ2-3; TRBD1 matches 7 bases. This CDR3 region has 16 residues. Looked up from germline, CDR1 is SGHAT and CDR2 is FQNNGV. The ends lost 5 bases at V and 3 bases at J; junction bases unmatched: 11. CDR3 DNA: TGTGCCAGCAGCACCAACAGGGGAAGGGAAACAGATACGCAGTATTTT. Protein: CASSTNRGRETDTQYF. The full variable domain, its missing parts supplied by reference TRBV11-2 and TRBJ2-3, is EAGVAQSPRYKIIEKRQSVAFWCNPISGHATLYWYQQILGQGPKLLIQFQNNGVVDDSQLPKDRFSAERLKGVDSTLKIQPAKLEDSAVYLCASSTNRGRETDTQYFGPGTRLTVL.

The chain is built from TRBV5-1 and TRBJ1-1; no definite D call. This CDR3 comprises 13 residues. V lost 2 bases and J lost 8, with 13 bases in between. Germline assignment: CDR1 SGHRS and CDR2 YFSETQ. In nucleotides, the CDR3 is TGCGCCAGCAGCTTAGACGGCGGCGGAGAAGCTTTCTTT. Protein: CASSLDGGGEAFF.

The rearrangement links TRBV6-1 to TRBJ1-1; unclear D gene. CDR1 and CDR2 (germline): MNHNS, SASEGT. Trimming removed 2 bases at V and 5 bases at J, with 6 bases between. The CDR3 spans 12 residues. In nucleotides, the CDR3 is TGTGCCAGCAGTGAAAGGAATACTGAAGCTTTCTTT. Protein sequence: CASSERNTEAFF.

The gene calls are TRBV7-2 and TRBJ1-2; tentative D call: TRBD1 (6 bases). This CDR3 is built from 16 residues. Germline loops: CDR1 SGHTA, CDR2 FQGNSA. Trimming left V 5 bases short and J 4 bases short, with 20 bases between. The CDR3 nucleotides read TGTGCCAGCAGCCATCGGGGGGGCGGCTCGGGCTATGGCTACACCTTC. Protein product: CASSHRGGGSGYGYTF.

This clonotype was picked up a small number of times. The V gene is TRBV2, the J gene TRBJ2-1; the D call may be TRBD1 or TRBD2 (6 bases each). This CDR3 is 14 amino acids long. The germline V gene has CDR1 SNHLY and CDR2 FYNNEI. V lost 4 bases and J 8 bases, leaving 15 bases between the germline ends. CDR3 coding DNA: TGTGCCAGCAGTGTTTGGGGGGCGCGGGATGAGCAGTTCTTC. Translation gives CASSVWGARDEQFF.

The V gene is TRBV6-5, the J gene TRBJ2-4; tentatively, D is TRBD2 (6 bases). Trimming shortened V by 5 bases and J by 6 bases, and 17 bases separated the two germline ends. The CDR3 covers 15 residues. Germline assignment: CDR1 MNHEY and CDR2 SVGAGI. CDR3 amino acids: CASSAQTSFLNIQYF. The CDR3 nucleotides are TGTGCCAGCAGTGCTCAGACTAGTTTTCTAAACATTCAGTACTTC.

This clonotype has only a few counts. This chain connects TRBV7-2 to TRBJ2-3, with D possibly being TRBD2 (7 bases). This CDR3 spans 15 amino acids. V lost 2 bases and J 3 bases, leaving 12 bases between the germline ends. Germline assignment: CDR1 SGHTA and CDR2 FQGNSA. The CDR3 DNA reads TGTGCCAGCAGCTTAATGGGGGGGCAGACAGATACGCAGTATTTT. This translates into CASSLMGGQTDTQYF. Supplemented by reference TRBV7-2 and TRBJ2-3, the full variable domain reads GAGVSQSPSNKVTEKGKDVELRCDPISGHTALYWYRQSLGQGLEFLIYFQGNSAPDKSGLPSDRFSAERTGGSVSTLTIQRTQQEDSAVYLCASSLMGGQTDTQYFGPGTRLTVL.

The rearrangement links TRBV6-1 to TRBJ2-1, with a weak D call TRBD2 (6 bases). V was cut by 3 bases and J by 3 bases, with 12 bases left in between. The CDR3 extends over 15 amino acids. Germline lookup yields CDR1 MNHNS and CDR2 SASEGT. CDR3 sequence (DNA): TGTGCCAGCAGTGATGGAGGGGTAATCTACAATGAGCAGTTCTTC. As protein: CASSDGGVIYNEQFF.

With respect to this clonotype: Since no conserved phenylalanine or tryptophan closes the CDR3, a read error is the likely cause. The chain has TRBV7-2 and TRBJ2-4; D might be TRBD1 (6 bases). The V and J ends lost 3 bases and 7 bases respectively, with 19 bases between them. The germline CDR1 and CDR2 sequences are SGHTA and FQGNSA. The CDR3 is 16 amino acids. CDR3 residues: CASSFTGGRASNIQYL. CDR3 bases: TGTGCCAGCAGCTTCACTGGGGGCAGGGCGAGCAACATTCAGTACCTC.

V usage is TRBV5-1 and J usage is TRBJ1-5, with a tentative D call TRBD1 (6 bases). The DNA end lines up better with TRBJ1-6; the J call may be wrong. The CDR3 covers 14 residues. The V gene's germline CDR1 is SGHRS and CDR2 YFSETQ. CDR3 nucleotides: TGCGCCAGCAGCACTGGACAGAGTAATTCACCCCTCCACTTT. This gives the protein CASSTGQSNSPLHF.

This clonotype turned up a few times. The chain couples TRBV18 to TRBJ1-3; D is ambiguous. V was clipped by 2 bases and J by 2 bases, with 7 bases between them. Germline loops: CDR1 KGHSH, CDR2 LQKENI. This CDR3 has 14 residues. CDR3 residues: CASSPTEAGNTIYF. CDR3 DNA: TGTGCCAGCTCACCAACAGAGGCTGGAAACACCATATATTTT. Full variable domain (remainder filled in from reference TRBV18 and TRBJ1-3): NAGVMQNPRHLVRRRGQEARLRCSPMKGHSHVYWYRQLPEEGLKFMVYLQKENIIDESGMPKERFSAEFPKEGPSILRIQQVVRGDSAAYFCASSPTEAGNTIYFGEGSWLTVV.

J is TRBJ2-7 and V is TRBV6-1; D not resolved. The V gene's germline CDR1 is MNHNS and CDR2 SASEGT. There are 13 residues in the CDR3. Trimming pared 3 bases from V and 3 bases from J, leaving 9 bases between. CDR3 sequence (DNA): TGTGCCAGCAGTGAGAGCATAAACTACGAGCAGTACTTC. This sequence encodes CASSESINYEQYF.

This clonotype was picked up a small number of times. This may be a read error, as it is one base from a much larger clone. V usage is TRBV5-1 and J usage is TRBJ1-2; possibly TRBD1 for D (6 bases). The CDR3 consists of 14 residues. In germline, CDR1 is SGHRS, CDR2 YFSETQ. Trimming removed 3 bases from V and 5 bases from J, with 14 bases in between. In nucleotides, the CDR3 is TGCGCCAGCAGCTCGGAACAGGGAGGATATGGCTACACCTTC. Its protein product is CASSSEQGGYGYTF.

Concerning this clonotype: One junction end disagrees with the germline gene, perhaps due to a read error. The chain is built from TRBV3-1 and TRBJ2-7; a weak D match, TRBD2 (6 bases). The CDR3 has 15 residues. From germline, CDR1 is LGHDT and CDR2 YNNKEL (reference sequence). In DNA form, the CDR3 reads TGTGCCAGCAGCCCCGTTAGCGGAGGTGCCTACGAGCAGTGCTTC. It is translated as CASSPVSGGAYEQCF.

The chain recombines TRBV7-9 with TRBJ1-2; D is undetermined. Germline CDR1 is SEHNR and CDR2 is FQNEAQ (reference sequence). V shed 2 bases and J shed 4 bases, with 14 bases lying between them. The CDR3 loop spans 15 amino acids. Written as DNA, the CDR3 is TGTGCCAGCAGCTTATCGGAACTTAGTAGCTATGGCTACACCTTC. It codes for CASSLSELSSYGYTF.

The chain recombines TRBV6-2 or TRBV6-3 with TRBJ2-5; a weak D match, TRBD1 (6 bases). CDR3 size: 15 residues. Per the germline V gene, CDR1 is MNHEY and CDR2 is SVGEGT. V was pared by 6 bases and J by 4 bases, with 18 bases between. The CDR3: CASRVTGTAIETQYF. The CDR3 nucleotides are TGTGCCAGCAGGGTGACAGGTACCGCCATAGAGACCCAGTACTTC.

The V call is TRBV19, the J call TRBJ1-2, with TRBD1 identical over 10 bases. After removal of 10 bases from V and 6 bases from J, the junction contained 5 bases not matched to a gene. This CDR3 is built from 12 residues. Germline CDR1 LNHDA, CDR2 SQIVND (reference sequence). The CDR3 nucleotides are TGTGCCACCCCGGGACAGGGGAATGGCTACACCTTC. Its translation: CATPGQGNGYTF.

This sequence joins TRBV6-5 and TRBJ2-7, with 10 bases that match TRBD2. Germline CDR1 reads MNHEY; CDR2 reads SVGAGI. V shed 3 bases, J shed 1 base, and the junction held 3 bases outside the gene matches. This CDR3 has 15 amino acids. CDR3 in amino acids: CASSYASGGSYEQYF. CDR3 DNA sequence: TGTGCCAGCAGTTATGCTAGCGGGGGTTCCTACGAGCAGTACTTC.

The chain employs TRBV25-1 and TRBJ2-2, with D possibly called TRBD1 or TRBD2 (5 bases each). The V end was cut by 4 bases, the J end by 4 bases, with 10 bases between. Germline values: CDR1 MGHDK, CDR2 SYGVNS. This CDR3 region has 14 residues. This chain's CDR3 is CASSAGSFTGELFF. The CDR3 DNA reads TGTGCCAGCAGTGCAGGGAGTTTCACCGGGGAGCTGTTTTTT. The full variable domain, rest sourced from reference TRBV25-1 and TRBJ2-2, is EADIYQTPRYLVIGTGKKITLECSQTMGHDKMYWYQQDPGMELHLIHYSYGVNSTEKGDLSSESTVSRIRTEHFPLTLESARPSHTSQYLCASSAGSFTGELFFGEGSRLTVL.

This clonotype turned up a few times. The genes are TRBV20-1 and TRBJ2-1, with 10 bases lining up with TRBD2. J was trimmed by 0 bases and V by 7 bases; bases with no gene match: 6. Germline V gene sequence: CDR1 DFQATT, CDR2 SNEGSKA (reference sequence). The CDR3 spans 15 residues. The CDR3 here is CSGTSGISSYNEQFF. The DNA for the CDR3 is TGCAGTGGGACTAGCGGAATAAGCTCCTACAATGAGCAGTTCTTC.

This clonotype was detected a few times. The chain is built from TRBV7-2 and TRBJ2-1; D may be TRBD2 (5 bases). The CDR3 spans 18 residues. Germline V gene lookup returns CDR1 SGHTA and CDR2 FQGNSA. Trimming cost V 4 bases and J 1 base, with 20 bases left between them. The CDR3 here is CASSYRAGPSGSYNEQFF. In DNA form, the CDR3 reads TGTGCCAGCAGCTACCGGGCGGGCCCTTCGGGGTCCTACAATGAGCAGTTCTTC.

This clonotype was counted a few times. The rearrangement joins TRBV7-8 to TRBJ2-3, with 15 bases matching TRBD2. Germline-derived CDR1 and CDR2 are SGHVS and FQNEAQ. This CDR3 comprises 16 residues. The junction had 3 bases not matched to a gene; V was cut back by 3 bases and J by 5 bases. The CDR3 region is CASSFGLAGGQDTQYF. CDR3 in DNA: TGTGCCAGCAGCTTTGGACTAGCGGGGGGGCAAGATACGCAGTATTTT.

This clonotype was counted at least ten times. The rearrangement joins TRBV12-3 or TRBV12-4 to TRBJ2-5; TRBD2 matches at 11 bases. The junction had 3 bases not matched to a gene; V was cut back by 4 bases and J by 5 bases. The CDR3 sequence is 14 residues long. The CDR3 spells CASSSRTSGETQYF. The CDR3 DNA reads as TGTGCCAGCAGTTCCCGGACTAGCGGGGAGACCCAGTACTTC.

V usage is TRBV20-1 and J usage is TRBJ1-3, with unresolved D. This CDR3 comprises 11 residues. The germline CDR1 and CDR2 sequences are DFQATT and SNEGSKA (reference sequence). Trimming pared 4 bases from V and 2 bases from J, leaving 3 bases between. The CDR3 DNA is TGCAGTGCTAAAGCTGGAAACACCATATATTTT. This sequence encodes CSAKAGNTIYF.

This sequence joins TRBV29-1 and TRBJ2-4; weak D call: TRBD2 (6 bases). CDR1 is SQVTM, CDR2 ANQGSEA, per germline. The CDR3 is made up of 13 amino acids. The germline V and J ends were trimmed by 5 bases and 8 bases, with 16 bases remaining between them. In nucleotides, the CDR3 is TGCAGCGTTCCTGGCCTCGGGGGAGACATTCAGTACTTC. As protein: CSVPGLGGDIQYF. Full variable domain (missing parts from reference TRBV29-1 and TRBJ2-4): SAVISQKPSRDICQRGTSLTIQCQVDSQVTMMFWYRQQPGQSLTLIATANQGSEATYESGFVIDKFPISRPNLTFSTLTVSNMSPEDSSIYLCSVPGLGGDIQYFGAGTRLSVL.